The 32 T cell receptor beta chains given below trace back to one sample, sequenced in a study of blood T cells in healthy people across ages. It was with a sample-barcoded 5' primer and a J-beta primer mix that a second PCR of about 6 to 12 cycles was run. One entry per CDR3 protein results from TCRdb running MiXCR on the 5' RACE reads. The sample holds around 970,000 distinct CDR3 sequences; roughly 50% are singletons and the top ten take over 20%. Sequencing used blood. The receptor set was obtained from a woman aged 55-70 years in good health.

This clonotype was seen only a few times. The chain recombines TRBV30 with TRBJ2-6; maybe TRBD1 (6 bases). The CDR3 totals 14 residues. The V gene's germline CDR1 is GTSNPN and CDR2 SVGIG (reference sequence). With 0 bases removed from V and 11 bases from J, the gap between germline ends came to 14 bases. CDR3 sequence: CAWSVGQGRDVLTF. The CDR3, as DNA: TGTGCCTGGAGTGTAGGGCAGGGGCGGGACGTCCTGACTTTC.

This clonotype showed up just a few times. This sequence joins TRBV7-2 and TRBJ2-3; perhaps TRBD1 as D (6 bases). The germline V gene has CDR1 SGHTA and CDR2 FQGNSA. The CDR3 extends over 15 amino acids. Deletions cut 2 bases from V and 0 bases from J, with 9 bases between. CDR3 in amino acids: CASSLLGGSTDTQYF. CDR3 coding DNA: TGTGCCAGCAGCTTACTAGGGGGAAGCACAGATACGCAGTATTTT.

Comment on this clonotype: Relative to the germline gene, one junction end is altered; a read error may explain this. This chain joins TRBV12-3 or TRBV12-4 and TRBJ2-3; a weak D match, TRBD1 (5 bases). CDR3 length: 13 amino acids. CDR3 sequence (DNA): TGTGCCAGCGGTTTAGCCCCCCAGGGTACGCAGTATTTT. Translation gives CASGLAPQGTQYF.

This clonotype was counted a few times. The chain couples TRBV5-1 to TRBJ2-5; D is possibly TRBD1 or TRBD2 (6 bases each). This CDR3 has 14 residues. V was cut by 1 base and J by 2 bases, with 9 bases left in between. Per the germline V gene, CDR1 is SGHRS and CDR2 is YFSETQ. The CDR3 loop reads CASSLPGAQETQYF. As DNA, the CDR3 is TGCGCCAGCAGCTTGCCGGGGGCACAAGAGACCCAGTACTTC.

This clonotype is a singleton in its sample. This chain connects TRBV12-3 or TRBV12-4 to TRBJ2-2; 11 bases match TRBD1. CDR3 size: 17 residues. V trimming: 6 bases; J trimming: 5 bases; junction bases outside the gene matches: 11. The CDR3 bases are TGTGCCAGCAGGAGGGGGACAGGGGGTTCTTCGACCGGGGAGCTGTTTTTT. Translation gives CASRRGTGGSSTGELFF.

In its sample, this clonotype was seen a few times. The chain joins TRBV29-1 to TRBJ2-5; 8 nucleotides agree with TRBD2. The J call may be mistaken, given a closer DNA end match to TRBJ2-7. The germline CDR1 and CDR2 sequences are SQVTM and ANQGSEA. The CDR3 has 14 amino acids. Here the CDR3 DNA reads TGCAGCGTTGACAAGGGGAGCGGGGGTGACGAGCAGTACTTC. This translates into CSVDKGSGGDEQYF.

This clonotype was seen a few times. V and J are TRBV7-9 and TRBJ2-2; maybe TRBD1 (5 bases). The CDR3 sequence is 14 residues long. V was trimmed by 5 bases and J by 1 base, leaving 8 bases between them. Germline loops: CDR1 SEHNR, CDR2 FQNEAQ (reference sequence). CDR3: CASSRQMNTGELFF. DNA of the CDR3: TGTGCCAGCAGCCGACAGATGAACACCGGGGAGCTGTTTTTT.

This chain connects TRBV29-1 to TRBJ2-7; D is unresolved. This CDR3 contains 11 residues. Germline V gene sequence: CDR1 SQVTM, CDR2 ANQGSEA. V gave up 4 bases and J gave up 5 bases, with 9 bases separating them. This CDR3 is CSVGMSDEQYF. CDR3 nucleotide sequence: TGCAGCGTTGGTATGTCAGACGAGCAGTACTTC.

The chain uses TRBV27 and TRBJ2-3; 12 bases line up with TRBD2. Germline assignment: CDR1 MNHEY and CDR2 SMNVEV (reference sequence). V dropped 8 bases and J dropped 3; count of bases not matched to a gene: 12. The CDR3 loop spans 17 amino acids. The CDR3: CASQRPSGRAATDTQYF. CDR3 nucleotide sequence: TGTGCCAGCCAGAGGCCTAGCGGGAGGGCCGCGACAGATACGCAGTATTTT.

The sample holds many counts of this clonotype. The CDR3 region has the DNA TGCAGTGCTAGTACACAGCAGAGCTCCTACGAGCAGTACTTC. Residues: CSASTQQSSYEQYF. The rearrangement uses TRBV20-1 and TRBJ2-7; no clear D. The V end lost 3 bases, the J end lost 0 bases, and 12 bases lay between the germline ends. CDR3 size: 14 residues. The germline CDR1 and CDR2 sequences are DFQATT and SNEGSKA (reference sequence).

V gene TRBV28 combines with J gene TRBJ2-5; 14 bases map to TRBD2. V shed 1 base and J 1 base; nucleotides not matched to a gene: 11. The CDR3 loop spans 20 amino acids. The germline gives CDR1 MDHEN, CDR2 SYDVKM. The CDR3 is CASSLFGTSGSLGGQETQYF. CDR3 coding DNA: TGTGCCAGCAGTTTATTCGGGACTAGCGGGAGTCTAGGAGGCCAAGAGACCCAGTACTTC.

This clonotype was counted between two and nine times. The gene calls are TRBV20-1 and TRBJ2-1; possibly TRBD2 for D (6 bases). CDR1 is DFQATT and CDR2 is SNEGSKA in the germline V gene (reference sequence). The CDR3 runs 14 residues. Trimming stripped 6 bases from V and 4 bases from J, with 16 bases between. The CDR3 sequence is CSAIRDFSYNEQFF. The CDR3, as DNA: TGCAGTGCAATCCGGGACTTCTCGTACAATGAGCAGTTCTTC.

V is TRBV30 and J is TRBJ1-1, with TRBD1 matching over 7 bases. Germline V gives CDR1 GTSNPN, CDR2 SVGIG (reference sequence). V shed 2 bases, J shed 7 bases, and the junction held 4 bases outside the gene matches. The CDR3 extends over 12 amino acids. The CDR3 reads CAWSRGPGEAFF. CDR3 in DNA: TGTGCCTGGAGTAGGGGGCCCGGTGAAGCTTTCTTT. Combining the CDR3 with reference TRBV30 and TRBJ1-1 gives the whole variable domain SQTIHQWPATLVQPVGSPLSLECTVEGTSNPNLYWYRQAAGRGLQLLFYSVGIGQISSEVPQNLSASRPQDRQFILSSKKLLLSDSGFYLCAWSRGPGEAFFGQGTRLTVV.

This clonotype was detected ten times or more. The genes are TRBV11-2 and TRBJ2-5, with D unresolved. The V end lost 4 bases, the J end lost 0 bases, and 9 bases lay between the germline ends. Looked up from germline, CDR1 is SGHAT and CDR2 is FQNNGV. The CDR3 spans 14 residues. CDR3 sequence: CASSSLKYQETQYF. The CDR3 DNA is TGTGCCAGCAGCTCCTTAAAGTACCAAGAGACCCAGTACTTC.

J is TRBJ2-5 and V is TRBV7-2; D possibly corresponds to TRBD2 (5 bases). The CDR3 has 14 amino acids. The germline V gene encodes CDR1 SGHTA and CDR2 FQGNSA. Trimming cost V 1 base and J 1 base, with 7 bases left between them. Written as DNA, the CDR3 is TGTGCCAGCAGCTTAGGACTAACCCAAGAGACCCAGTACTTC. This translates into CASSLGLTQETQYF.

This clonotype was seen a handful of times. The chain has TRBV27 and TRBJ2-7; 9 nucleotides match TRBD1. The DNA matches TRBJ2-5 better at its end, which makes the J call doubtful. CDR3 size: 15 residues. Per germline, CDR1 MNHEY and CDR2 SMNVEV (reference sequence). CDR3 bases: TGTGCCAGCAGTTTATTAGGGACAGGGAGAGAGACCCAGTACTTC. Translated: CASSLLGTGRETQYF.

V and J are TRBV29-1 and TRBJ2-7; 9 nucleotides agree with TRBD2. This CDR3 spans 13 amino acids. Germline V lookup: CDR1 SQVTM, CDR2 ANQGSEA. The junction had 9 bases not matched to a gene; V was cut back by 6 bases and J by 6 bases. CDR3 residues: CSVRVSGRREQYF. CDR3 DNA sequence: TGCAGCGTGCGTGTTAGCGGGAGACGCGAGCAGTACTTC.

This clonotype was counted only a few times. The gene calls are TRBV20-1 and TRBJ2-7; 8 nucleotides match TRBD2. Germline lookup yields CDR1 DFQATT and CDR2 SNEGSKA (reference sequence). The CDR3 contains 15 residues. This chain's CDR3 is CSASGSGSVSYEQYF. The DNA for the CDR3 is TGCAGCGCCTCGGGGAGCGGGAGTGTCTCCTACGAGCAGTACTTC.

The chain combines TRBV7-9 with TRBJ2-4, with a tentative D call TRBD1 (6 bases). The V end was cut by 1 base, the J end by 0 bases, with 10 bases between. The germline V gene encodes CDR1 SEHNR and CDR2 FQNEAQ (reference sequence). The CDR3 runs to 16 residues. CDR3 bases: TGTGCCAGCAGCTTAGGGACAGAAATAGCCAAAAACATTCAGTACTTC. Encoded protein: CASSLGTEIAKNIQYF.

J is TRBJ2-1 and V is TRBV29-1; 7 positions match TRBD2. V was pared by 7 bases and J by 5 bases, with 8 bases of the junction left unmatched. The CDR3 runs 13 residues. Germline CDR1 is SQVTM and CDR2 is ANQGSEA. CDR3 region: CSGDYLANNEQFF. CDR3 bases: TGCAGCGGGGACTACCTAGCGAACAATGAGCAGTTCTTC.

The genes are TRBV7-2 and TRBJ1-5; D gene uncertain. The CDR3 runs to 15 residues. V was trimmed by 2 bases and J by 6 bases, leaving 14 bases between them. Germline V gene data show CDR1 as SGHTA and CDR2 as FQGNSA. CDR3 loop: CASSLKHLTVQPQHF. CDR3 coding DNA: TGTGCCAGCAGCTTAAAACACCTGACGGTTCAGCCCCAGCATTTT. Filled out from reference TRBV7-2 and TRBJ1-5, the complete variable domain reads GAGVSQSPSNKVTEKGKDVELRCDPISGHTALYWYRQSLGQGLEFLIYFQGNSAPDKSGLPSDRFSAERTGGSVSTLTIQRTQQEDSAVYLCASSLKHLTVQPQHFGDGTRLSIL.

The chain has TRBV7-8 and TRBJ2-4, with 11 bases identical to TRBD2. The end of the DNA is better explained by TRBJ2-5, so the J call may be wrong. This CDR3 comprises 16 residues. CDR1 and CDR2 (germline): SGHVS, FQNEAQ. In DNA form, the CDR3 reads TGTGCCAGCAGCTCTACTAGCGGGAGAGGCCAAGAGACCCAGTACTTC. Translated, it gives CASSSTSGRGQETQYF.

This clonotype turned up a few times. The chain employs TRBV10-3 and TRBJ2-4, with a weak D call TRBD2 (6 bases). CDR1 ENHRY and CDR2 SYGVKD come from the germline V gene. This CDR3 has 15 residues. Trimming left V 4 bases short and J 14 bases short, with 24 bases between. CDR3 nucleotide sequence: TGTGCCATCAGTGCCCACGTGCGGACGGTGACTAGGGAGTACTTC. Its protein is CAISAHVRTVTREYF.

This clonotype appeared a single time. The V and J genes are TRBV3-1 and TRBJ1-2, with TRBD1 as a possible D gene (5 bases). V was trimmed by 0 bases and J by 3 bases, leaving 8 bases between them. This CDR3 spans 14 amino acids. The V gene's germline CDR1 is LGHDT and CDR2 YNNKEL (reference sequence). The CDR3 region has the DNA TGTGCCAGCAGCCAAGATGTGACAGACTATGGCTACACCTTC. This codes for CASSQDVTDYGYTF.

The chain has TRBV6-2 or TRBV6-3 and TRBJ2-7; 13 bases map to TRBD2. The V gene end was trimmed by 6 bases and the J gene end by 2 bases; junction bases not matched to a gene: 22. The CDR3 runs to 21 residues. Germline loops: CDR1 MNHEY, CDR2 SVGEGT. CDR3 amino acids: CASRATARKLTSGRDPYEQYF. The CDR3 nucleotides are TGTGCCAGCAGAGCGACAGCCCGGAAGCTCACTAGCGGGAGGGATCCCTACGAGCAGTACTTC.

The chain joins TRBV20-1 to TRBJ2-5; 8 bases align to TRBD1. The CDR3 totals 15 residues. From germline, CDR1 is DFQATT and CDR2 SNEGSKA (reference sequence). The V segment lost 0 bases and the J segment 11 bases; nucleotides outside the gene matches: 14. The CDR3 DNA follows: TGCAGTGCTAGAGATCTGGACAGGGTTACCGGGAAGCAGTACTTC. Its translation: CSARDLDRVTGKQYF.

The chain combines TRBV7-3 with TRBJ2-5; the match to TRBD2 covers 10 bases. J lost 11 bases, V lost 3 bases, and 9 bases had no gene match. This CDR3 is 14 amino acids long. Germline CDR1 and CDR2: SGHTA and FQGTGA. CDR3 region: CASSFSSGSWEQYF. The CDR3 bases are TGTGCCAGCAGCTTTTCTAGCGGGAGTTGGGAGCAGTACTTC.

This clonotype was observed a handful of times. V usage is TRBV2 and J usage is TRBJ1-2; D may be TRBD1 (6 bases). V shed 5 bases and J shed 8 bases, with 15 bases lying between them. Looked up from germline, CDR1 is SNHLY and CDR2 is FYNNEI. This CDR3 is 13 amino acids long. The CDR3 is CASSRDTTYGYTF. The CDR3 DNA is TGTGCCAGCAGTCGGGACACCACCTACGGCTACACCTTC.

The chain employs TRBV29-1 and TRBJ2-2; TRBD2 agrees at 7 bases. CDR3 length: 13 residues. Germline lookup yields CDR1 SQVTM and CDR2 ANQGSEA. Trimming took 5 bases from V and 6 from J; bases not matched to a gene: 6. The CDR3: CSVRGSGSGELFF. In DNA, the CDR3 is TGCAGCGTTCGTGGTAGCGGGTCCGGGGAGCTGTTTTTT.

The gene calls are TRBV7-7 and TRBJ2-1; possibly TRBD1 for D (5 bases). The germline V and J ends were trimmed by 4 bases and 6 bases, with 13 bases remaining between them. The CDR3 covers 14 residues. Germline V CDR1 and CDR2: SSHAT, FNYEAQ (reference sequence). In DNA, the CDR3 is TGTGCCAGCAGCTCCGACCCCGACAGCAATGAGCAGTTCTTC. It is translated as CASSSDPDSNEQFF.

The chain combines TRBV6-6 with TRBJ2-5; D is perhaps TRBD2 (5 bases). Germline-derived CDR1 and CDR2 are MNHNY and SVGAGI (reference sequence). The CDR3 consists of 14 residues. V was clipped by 0 bases and J by 4 bases, with 9 bases between them. This CDR3 is CASSYSPRGETQYF. The CDR3 DNA is TGTGCCAGCAGTTACTCTCCCCGGGGAGAGACCCAGTACTTC.

This clonotype was recorded a few times. The rearrangement joins TRBV6-2 or TRBV6-3 to TRBJ2-4, with D perhaps matching TRBD2 (5 bases). Germline V gives CDR1 MNHEY, CDR2 SVGEGT. Trimming shortened V by 6 bases and J by 1 base, and 22 bases separated the two germline ends. The CDR3 covers 18 residues. CDR3 sequence reads: CASSKPFGEPTAKNIQYF. CDR3 DNA: TGTGCCAGCAGCAAACCATTCGGGGAACCCACGGCCAAAAACATTCAGTACTTC.